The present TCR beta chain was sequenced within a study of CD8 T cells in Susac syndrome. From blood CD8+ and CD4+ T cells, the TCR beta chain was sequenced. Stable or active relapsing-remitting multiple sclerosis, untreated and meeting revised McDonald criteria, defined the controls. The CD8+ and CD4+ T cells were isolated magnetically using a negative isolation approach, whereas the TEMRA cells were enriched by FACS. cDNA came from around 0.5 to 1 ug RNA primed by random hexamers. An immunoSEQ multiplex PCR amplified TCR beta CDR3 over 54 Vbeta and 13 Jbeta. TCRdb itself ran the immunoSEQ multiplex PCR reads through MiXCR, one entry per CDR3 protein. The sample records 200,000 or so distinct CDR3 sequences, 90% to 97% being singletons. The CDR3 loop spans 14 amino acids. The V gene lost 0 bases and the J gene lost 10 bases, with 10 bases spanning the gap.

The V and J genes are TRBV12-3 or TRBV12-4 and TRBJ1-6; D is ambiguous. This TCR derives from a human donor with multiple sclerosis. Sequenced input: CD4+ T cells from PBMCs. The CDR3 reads CASSLARGISPLHF. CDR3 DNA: TGTGCCAGCAGTTTAGCCCGGGGAATATCACCCCTCCACTTT.